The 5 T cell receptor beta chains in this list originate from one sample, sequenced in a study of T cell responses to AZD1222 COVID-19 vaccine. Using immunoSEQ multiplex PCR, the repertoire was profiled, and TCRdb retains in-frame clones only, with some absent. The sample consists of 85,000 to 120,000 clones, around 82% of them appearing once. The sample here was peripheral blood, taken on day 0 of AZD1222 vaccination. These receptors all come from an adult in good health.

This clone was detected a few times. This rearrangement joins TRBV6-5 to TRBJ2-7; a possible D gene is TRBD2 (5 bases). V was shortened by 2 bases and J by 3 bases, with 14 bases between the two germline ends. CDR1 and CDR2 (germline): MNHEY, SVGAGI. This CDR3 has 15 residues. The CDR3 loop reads CASSYQPRGFYEQYF. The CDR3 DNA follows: TGTGCCAGCAGTTACCAACCTCGGGGTTTCTACGAGCAGTACTTC.

The CDR3 DNA follows: TGTGCCAGCAGCTTATCATCGGGGGGGACAGGGAGAGGAGCTTTCTTT. Translated, it gives CASSLSSGGTGRGAFF. The chain has TRBV7-2 and TRBJ1-1; 9 positions match TRBD1. Germline V gives CDR1 SGHTA, CDR2 FQGNSA. This CDR3 region has 16 residues. V gave up 2 bases and J gave up 10 bases; unmatched junction bases: 14.

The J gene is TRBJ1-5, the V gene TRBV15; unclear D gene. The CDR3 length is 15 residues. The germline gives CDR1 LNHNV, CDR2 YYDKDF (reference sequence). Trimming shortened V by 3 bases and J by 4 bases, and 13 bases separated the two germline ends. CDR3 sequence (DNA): TGTGCCACCAGCAGGGAATACAACGAGAATCAGCCCCAGCATTTT. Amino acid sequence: CATSREYNENQPQHF.

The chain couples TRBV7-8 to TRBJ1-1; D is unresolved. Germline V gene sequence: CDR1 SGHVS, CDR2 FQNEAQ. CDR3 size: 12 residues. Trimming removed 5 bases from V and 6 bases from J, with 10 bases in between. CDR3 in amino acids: CASSTLTSEAFF. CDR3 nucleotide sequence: TGTGCCAGCAGCACCCTCACCTCTGAAGCTTTCTTT.

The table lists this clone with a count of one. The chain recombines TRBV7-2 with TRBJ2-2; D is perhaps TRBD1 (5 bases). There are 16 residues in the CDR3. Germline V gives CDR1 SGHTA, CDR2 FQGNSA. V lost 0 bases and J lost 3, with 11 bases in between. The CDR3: CASSLAGVVDTGELFF. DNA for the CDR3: TGTGCCAGCAGCTTAGCAGGGGTTGTAGACACCGGGGAGCTGTTTTTT.